The 25 T cell receptor beta chains given below trace back to one sample, sequenced in a study of T cells after somatic rescue of genetic block. Measured with immunoSEQ multiplex PCR; TCRdb has only the in-frame clones, and not every one. The top ten clones hold about 3% of a sample with some 68,000 clones, approximately 91% of them seen once. Sequenced sample: peripheral blood mononuclear cells (PBMCs). The receptor set was obtained from a man between 25 and 39 years old.

The chain carries TRBV6-1 and TRBJ2-1; 7 positions match TRBD1. The CDR3 extends over 15 amino acids. V gave up 6 bases and J gave up 10 bases; unmatched junction bases: 15. Germline V gene sequence: CDR1 MNHNS, CDR2 SASEGT. The CDR3 protein is CASRGAGTVFLEQFF. CDR3 coding DNA: TGTGCCAGCAGAGGGGCCGGGACAGTCTTTCTCGAGCAGTTCTTC.

The chain has TRBV4-3 and TRBJ2-3; tentative D call: TRBD2 (6 bases). Between the trimmed V and J ends, which lost 1 base and 0 bases, there was a span of 23 bases. The germline CDR1 and CDR2 sequences are LGHNA and YSLEER. The CDR3 is 20 amino acids. CDR3 protein: CASSQGPGYGGESSTDTQYF. The CDR3, as DNA: TGCGCCAGCAGCCAAGGTCCCGGTTACGGAGGGGAGTCTAGCACAGATACGCAGTATTTT.

To note about this clone: This specimen includes other DNA sequences encoding the same CDR3. V gene TRBV18 combines with J gene TRBJ1-3, with no clear D. The V gene's germline CDR1 is KGHSH and CDR2 LQKENI. Trimming stripped 0 bases from V and 0 bases from J, with 6 bases between. The CDR3 contains 15 residues. CDR3 residues: CASSPPGSSGNTIYF. The CDR3 DNA is TGTGCCAGCTCACCACCGGGAAGCTCTGGAAACACCATATATTTT.

V usage is TRBV9 and J usage is TRBJ2-7; TRBD1 agrees at 7 bases. With V trimmed by 4 bases and J by 2 bases, 9 bases remained unmatched. The CDR3 sequence is 15 residues long. Germline lookup yields CDR1 SGDLS and CDR2 YYNGEE. The CDR3 DNA follows: TGTGCCAGCAGCCCCTCGGGGCAGGGGGCCTACGAGCAGTACTTC. This codes for CASSPSGQGAYEQYF.

The chain employs TRBV19 and TRBJ2-1; D not resolved. The germline V gene encodes CDR1 LNHDA and CDR2 SQIVND (reference sequence). The CDR3 has 13 amino acids. V was pared by 10 bases and J by 0 bases, with 10 bases between. The CDR3: CATSGRSYNEQFF. In DNA, the CDR3 is TGTGCCACCTCGGGTCGCTCCTACAATGAGCAGTTCTTC.

V usage is TRBV30 and J usage is TRBJ2-3; possibly TRBD1 or TRBD2 for D (6 bases each). The CDR3 spans 14 residues. Germline assignment: CDR1 GTSNPN and CDR2 SVGIG (reference sequence). Trimming pared 4 bases from V and 4 bases from J, leaving 15 bases between. The CDR3 loop reads CAWTLMGGPDTQYF. CDR3 DNA: TGTGCCTGGACTCTAATGGGGGGCCCAGATACGCAGTATTTT.

The V and J genes are TRBV28 and TRBJ2-2; no clear D gene. CDR1 and CDR2 from the germline V gene are MDHEN and SYDVKM. The CDR3 is 15 residues long. V was clipped by 4 bases and J by 3 bases, with 12 bases between them. CDR3 residues: CASSSLQLDTGELFF. For the CDR3, the DNA is TGTGCCAGCAGTTCCCTTCAGCTAGACACCGGGGAGCTGTTTTTT. The full variable domain, with the rest looked up from reference TRBV28 and TRBJ2-2, is DVKVTQSSRYLVKRTGEKVFLECVQDMDHENMFWYRQDPGLGLRLIYFSYDVKMKEKGDIPEGYSVSREKKERFSLILESASTNQTSMYLCASSSLQLDTGELFFGEGSRLTVL.

The chain recombines TRBV4-1 with TRBJ1-4; tentative D call: TRBD1 (5 bases). The CDR3 has 16 amino acids. Between the trimmed V and J ends, which lost 0 bases and 7 bases, there was a span of 15 bases. Germline CDR1 reads MGHRA; CDR2 reads YSYEKL. CDR3 loop: CASSQEMGRGSEKLFF. DNA for the CDR3: TGCGCCAGCAGCCAAGAAATGGGAAGGGGCAGTGAAAAACTGTTTTTT.

The CDR3 region has the DNA TGCGCCAGCAGCGGCGGGACGAACACCGGGGAGCTGTTTTTT. Its translation: CASSGGTNTGELFF. This chain joins TRBV5-1 and TRBJ2-2; possible D gene TRBD2, 6 bases. Germline V gene sequence: CDR1 SGHRS, CDR2 YFSETQ. With 4 bases removed from V and 0 bases from J, the gap between germline ends came to 7 bases. This CDR3 has 14 residues.

V and J are TRBV9 and TRBJ1-1; D is ambiguous. With 3 bases removed from V and 4 bases from J, the gap between germline ends came to 13 bases. The CDR3 spans 14 residues. Germline V gives CDR1 SGDLS, CDR2 YYNGEE. The DNA for the CDR3 is TGTGCCAGCAGCGCCAGTCCAGGTGGCACTGAAGCTTTCTTT. Translating it yields CASSASPGGTEAFF.

The chain couples TRBV6-5 to TRBJ2-7; D remains ambiguous. The V gene's germline CDR1 is MNHEY and CDR2 SVGAGI. The CDR3 is 11 residues long. V was pared by 7 bases and J by 4 bases, with 8 bases between. The CDR3 nucleotides are TGTGCCAGCACCCTGGGATACGAGCAGTACTTC. Its translation is CASTLGYEQYF.

The gene calls are TRBV7-2 and TRBJ2-2; no firm D call. Trimming removed 5 bases at V and 0 bases at J, with 13 bases between. The CDR3 has 16 residues. Germline V gives CDR1 SGHTA, CDR2 FQGNSA. In DNA, the CDR3 is TGTGCCAGCAGCCCTGGTGGCACCTCGAACACCGGGGAGCTGTTTTTT. The encoded protein is CASSPGGTSNTGELFF.

The count of this clone is one. The junction and the germline gene differ at one end; a read error may be behind it. V is TRBV5-4 and J is TRBJ2-7; D is perhaps TRBD2 (6 bases). Germline V gives CDR1 SGHNT, CDR2 YYREEE (reference sequence). CDR3 length equals 14 residues. The CDR3 here is CASSFWTTSHEQYF. The CDR3 DNA follows: TGTGCCAGCAGCTTCTGGACTACCTCCCACGAGCAGTACTTC. Filled out from reference TRBV5-4 and TRBJ2-7, the complete variable domain reads ETGVTQSPTHLIKTRGQQVTLRCSSQSGHNTVSWYQQALGQGPQFIFQYYREEENGRGNFPPRFSGLQFPNYSSELNVNALELDDSALYLCASSFWTTSHEQYFGPGTRLTVT.

The CDR3 protein is CASSRRTGLSTDTQYF. The CDR3 coding sequence is TGTGCCAGCAGCCGAAGGACAGGGTTGTCAACAGATACGCAGTATTTT. The rearrangement links TRBV14 to TRBJ2-3; TRBD1 matches at 8 bases. CDR3 length equals 16 residues. The germline V gene has CDR1 SGHDN and CDR2 FVKESK. V shed 4 bases, J shed 3 bases, and the junction held 9 bases outside the gene matches.

The chain links TRBV6-5 to TRBJ2-1; 10 bases fit TRBD2. Losses at the gene ends were 3 bases for V and 5 bases for J; bases not matched to a gene: 7. In germline, CDR1 is MNHEY, CDR2 SVGAGI. This CDR3 is built from 16 residues. The CDR3 DNA reads TGTGCCAGCAGTTATCGGTGGACTAGCGGAGACAATGAGCAGTTCTTC. Translated: CASSYRWTSGDNEQFF.

The chain uses TRBV6-6 and TRBJ2-5; 7 positions match TRBD2. The CDR3 spans 15 residues. Germline V gene data show CDR1 as MNHNY and CDR2 as SVGAGI (reference sequence). Germline trimming cut 5 bases from V and 3 bases from J; bases unmatched to any gene: 9. This CDR3 is CASSTSTSIEETQYF. CDR3 in DNA: TGTGCCAGCAGTACCTCGACTAGCATAGAAGAGACCCAGTACTTC.

This rearrangement joins TRBV5-4 to TRBJ2-1, with D possibly being TRBD1 (6 bases). Between the trimmed V and J ends, which lost 4 bases and 4 bases, there was a span of 9 bases. There are 13 residues in the CDR3. Germline CDR1 reads SGHNT; CDR2 reads YYREEE (reference sequence). This CDR3 reads CASSDGQYNEQFF. The CDR3 DNA reads as TGTGCCAGCAGCGATGGACAGTACAATGAGCAGTTCTTC.

This chain uses TRBV11-2 with TRBJ2-1; TRBD2 matches at 10 bases. Germline trimming cut 5 bases from V and 4 bases from J; bases unmatched to any gene: 8. Germline CDR1 SGHAT, CDR2 FQNNGV. This CDR3 has 16 residues. The CDR3 here is CASSQSAGGIYNEQFF. CDR3 DNA: TGTGCCAGCAGCCAGTCAGCGGGAGGGATTTACAATGAGCAGTTCTTC.

The chain couples TRBV18 to TRBJ2-7; D is ambiguous. The CDR3 consists of 13 residues. Germline values: CDR1 KGHSH, CDR2 LQKENI. Trimming left V 2 bases short and J 6 bases short, with 11 bases between. CDR3 in DNA: TGTGCCAGCTCACCAGCCGCTAGGAGCGAGCAGTACTTC. Translation: CASSPAARSEQYF.

The chain employs TRBV6-6 and TRBJ1-1, with D possibly matching TRBD1 (5 bases). Trimming took 2 bases from V and 0 from J, leaving 7 bases between them. Germline V lookup: CDR1 MNHNY, CDR2 SVGAGI (reference sequence). The CDR3 loop spans 14 amino acids. The CDR3 sequence: CASSYGGLNTEAFF. In DNA, the CDR3 is TGTGCCAGCAGTTACGGGGGTCTGAACACTGAAGCTTTCTTT.

The rearrangement links TRBV5-1 to TRBJ1-1; 7 positions match TRBD1. Germline CDR1 and CDR2: SGHRS and YFSETQ. This CDR3 has 15 residues. V trimming: 4 bases; J trimming: 5 bases; junction bases outside the gene matches: 11. CDR3 amino acids: CASSQSTGVGTEAFF. CDR3 DNA: TGCGCCAGCAGCCAAAGTACAGGGGTAGGGACTGAAGCTTTCTTT.

This clone was seen once. The J gene is TRBJ1-1, the V gene TRBV2; 7 positions agree with TRBD1. Germline CDR1 reads SNHLY; CDR2 reads FYNNEI. The length of the CDR3 is 17 residues. After removal of 1 base from V and 9 bases from J, the junction contained 17 bases not matched to a gene. CDR3 residues: CASSEDPLKYRGAKAFF. Here the CDR3 DNA reads TGTGCCAGCAGTGAAGACCCTCTAAAATACAGGGGAGCGAAAGCTTTCTTT.

This sequence joins TRBV11-2 and TRBJ2-5; D not resolved. Germline assignment: CDR1 SGHAT and CDR2 FQNNGV. V dropped 7 bases and J dropped 5 bases, with 11 bases sitting between them. The CDR3 runs to 12 residues. In nucleotides, the CDR3 is TGTGCCAGCACCCCCTTCGATGAGACCCAGTACTTC. This sequence encodes CASTPFDETQYF.

The chain is built from TRBV2 and TRBJ2-1; D gene ambiguous. The V gene lost 1 base and the J gene lost 4 bases, with 11 bases spanning the gap. This CDR3 spans 15 amino acids. Germline assignment: CDR1 SNHLY and CDR2 FYNNEI. CDR3 residues: CASSEDRQTYNEQFF. The CDR3 DNA reads as TGTGCCAGCAGTGAAGACCGCCAGACATACAATGAGCAGTTCTTC.

The chain uses TRBV4-1 and TRBJ2-3, with no clear D. The CDR3 length is 15 residues. The germline CDR1 and CDR2 sequences are MGHRA and YSYEKL. V lost 2 bases and J lost 2, with 11 bases in between. CDR3: CASSQSTPTTDTQYF. The CDR3 DNA sequence: TGCGCCAGCAGCCAATCGACTCCTACCACAGATACGCAGTATTTT.